The 27 T cell receptor beta chains below all came from one sample that was sequenced in a study of T cell responses to AZD1222 COVID-19 vaccine. Clones were sequenced by immunoSEQ multiplex PCR, and TCRdb holds only the in-frame ones, with some missing. The table includes under 150,000 clones, roughly nine tenths detected once. The material sequenced was peripheral blood, taken 28 days after the second AZD1222 dose. The receptor source for this set is an adult who received the AZD1222 COVID-19 vaccine.

The chain joins TRBV6-1 to TRBJ2-7; TRBD2 is a possible D gene (6 bases). This CDR3 spans 15 amino acids. CDR1 and CDR2 (germline): MNHNS, SASEGT. V lost 1 base and J 4 bases, leaving 14 bases between the germline ends. The CDR3 DNA reads as TGTGCCAGCAGTGAAGGCCCCTGGGACTTGTACGAGCAGTACTTC. Translating it yields CASSEGPWDLYEQYF.

The chain employs TRBV28 and TRBJ1-6; possibly TRBD1 for D (5 bases). V lost 8 bases to trimming and J lost 9 bases, with 17 bases between them. The CDR3 is made up of 14 amino acids. Germline CDR1 MDHEN, CDR2 SYDVKM. The chain's CDR3 is CASRTGPVLSPLHF. CDR3 coding DNA: TGTGCCAGCCGCACGGGACCAGTGCTTTCACCCCTCCACTTT.

The gene calls are TRBV9 and TRBJ2-7, with TRBD2 as a possible D gene (5 bases). Germline assignment: CDR1 SGDLS and CDR2 YYNGEE. The CDR3 is 15 residues long. The V and J ends lost 2 bases and 2 bases respectively, with 14 bases between them. CDR3 region: CASSVGSISAYEQYV. The DNA of the CDR3 is TGTGCCAGCAGCGTTGGGAGTATATCAGCCTACGAGCAGTACGTC.

The J gene is TRBJ2-3, the V gene TRBV11-3, with 12 bases lining up with TRBD2. The CDR3 consists of 17 residues. After removal of 1 base from V and 0 bases from J, the junction contained 2 bases not matched to a gene. Germline V CDR1 and CDR2: SGHNT, YENEEA. The CDR3 sequence is CASSLGLAGVSTDTQYF. The CDR3 bases are TGTGCCAGCAGCTTAGGACTAGCGGGAGTTAGCACAGATACGCAGTATTTT.

The genes are TRBV9 and TRBJ1-3; TRBD1 is a possible D gene (5 bases). The CDR3 loop spans 14 amino acids. CDR1 is SGDLS, CDR2 YYNGEE, per germline. Trimming removed 0 bases from V and 4 bases from J, with 8 bases in between. The CDR3 DNA reads as TGTGCCAGCAGCGTAGAGGGGTCAGGAAACACCATATATTTT. The encoded protein is CASSVEGSGNTIYF.

The J gene is TRBJ1-6, the V gene TRBV6-5; D is unclear. V lost 0 bases and J 7 bases, leaving 13 bases between the germline ends. This CDR3 has 16 amino acids. Looked up from germline, CDR1 is MNHEY and CDR2 is SVGAGI. This chain's CDR3 is CASSYSRATVNSPLHF. CDR3 sequence (DNA): TGTGCCAGCAGTTACTCGAGGGCCACAGTGAATTCACCCCTCCACTTT.

The table lists this clone with a few counts. The chain has TRBV5-4 and TRBJ1-1; D may be TRBD1 (5 bases). Per the germline V gene, CDR1 is SGHNT and CDR2 is YYREEE (reference sequence). Trimming stripped 6 bases from V and 3 bases from J, with 18 bases between. The CDR3 is 15 amino acids. CDR3 DNA: TGTGCCAGCACCCCCCAGGGTATCTCGGACACTGAAGCTTTCTTT. Amino acids: CASTPQGISDTEAFF.

J is TRBJ2-3 and V is TRBV5-1, with TRBD2 identical over 10 bases. The CDR3 sequence is 17 residues long. V dropped 0 bases and J dropped 6; count of bases not matched to a gene: 10. The germline CDR1 and CDR2 sequences are SGHRS and YFSETQ. Here the CDR3 reads CASSLGTSGSWADTQYF. The CDR3 DNA reads as TGCGCCAGCAGCTTGGGGACTAGCGGTTCTTGGGCTGATACGCAGTATTTT.

The chain uses TRBV5-1 and TRBJ2-2; possibly TRBD1 or TRBD2 for D (5 bases each). From germline, CDR1 is SGHRS and CDR2 YFSETQ. The V gene lost 6 bases and the J gene lost 2 bases, with 11 bases spanning the gap. This CDR3 is 14 amino acids long. The CDR3 coding sequence is TGCGCCAGCACGAGGGGTATTAACACCGGGGAGCTGTTTTTT. Its translation: CASTRGINTGELFF.

The chain recombines TRBV3-1 (or the pseudogene TRBV3-2) with TRBJ2-3; 10 nucleotides agree with TRBD2. This CDR3 contains 12 residues. Germline-derived CDR1 and CDR2 are LGHDT and YNNKEL (reference sequence). After removal of 7 bases from V and 14 bases from J, the junction contained 9 bases not matched to a gene. CDR3 DNA sequence: TGTGCCAGCACTGGACTAGCGGCCGGTCGGTATTTT. It specifies CASTGLAAGRYF.

Here the CDR3 reads CASTRMTKDTQYF. CDR3 nucleotide sequence: TGTGCCAGCACCCGGATGACCAAAGATACGCAGTATTTT. The chain recombines TRBV28 with TRBJ2-3, with no clear D. CDR1 MDHEN and CDR2 SYDVKM come from the germline V gene. V was pared by 7 bases and J by 5 bases, with 13 bases between. This CDR3 region has 13 residues.

The gene calls are TRBV7-2 and TRBJ2-1, with D unclear. CDR1 SGHTA and CDR2 FQGNSA come from the germline V gene. Deletions cut 1 base from V and 5 bases from J, with 6 bases between. The CDR3 is 13 residues long. The CDR3 region is CASSLGPNNEQFF. The DNA of the CDR3 is TGTGCCAGCAGCTTAGGGCCAAACAATGAGCAGTTCTTC.

This chain joins TRBV19 and TRBJ2-3; TRBD2 agrees at 9 bases. The length of the CDR3 is 17 residues. With V trimmed by 6 bases and J by 0 bases, 10 bases remained unmatched. CDR1 is LNHDA and CDR2 is SQIVND in the germline V gene (reference sequence). CDR3 loop: CASSPITSGSSTDTQYF. Written as DNA, the CDR3 is TGTGCCAGTAGCCCCATCACTAGCGGGTCTAGCACAGATACGCAGTATTTT.

The chain combines TRBV6-4 with TRBJ2-2; possible D gene TRBD2, 5 bases. The CDR3 loop spans 14 amino acids. V was trimmed by 7 bases and J by 0 bases, leaving 9 bases between them. From germline, CDR1 is MRHNA and CDR2 SNTAGT. CDR3 nucleotide sequence: TGTGCCAGCACCAAGGAGGCGAACACCGGGGAGCTGTTTTTT. Its protein is CASTKEANTGELFF.

This clone came up a few times. This sequence joins TRBV30 and TRBJ2-2; 11 bases agree with TRBD1. V lost 5 bases and J lost 8; bases outside the gene matches: 7. The CDR3 is made up of 14 amino acids. Germline assignment: CDR1 GTSNPN and CDR2 SVGIG (reference sequence). The CDR3 bases are TGTGCCTGGTCCGGGACAGGGGGTCGGGGGGAGCTGTTTTTT. Amino acids: CAWSGTGGRGELFF.

The genes are TRBV28 and TRBJ2-7; weak D call: TRBD1 (5 bases). Germline values: CDR1 MDHEN, CDR2 SYDVKM. Trimming pared 1 base from V and 0 bases from J, leaving 7 bases between. The CDR3 totals 14 residues. The CDR3 loop reads CASSLFQGSYEQYF. Here the CDR3 DNA reads TGTGCCAGCAGTTTATTTCAGGGCTCCTACGAGCAGTACTTC.

The chain carries TRBV4-2 and TRBJ1-6; D is ambiguous. The germline V gene encodes CDR1 LGHNA and CDR2 YNFKEQ. The CDR3 consists of 15 residues. Trimming took off 4 bases at V and 5 bases at J, with 12 bases between the two ends. The CDR3 region is CASSREHGDNSPLHF. CDR3 DNA sequence: TGTGCCAGCAGCCGCGAACACGGAGATAATTCACCCCTCCACTTT.

J is TRBJ1-2 and V is TRBV7-9; tentatively, D is TRBD1 (5 bases). Per germline, CDR1 SEHNR and CDR2 FQNEAQ (reference sequence). The CDR3 length is 13 residues. The V gene lost 3 bases and the J gene lost 2 bases, with 7 bases spanning the gap. The CDR3, as DNA: TGTGCCAGCAGCTTCAAGGGGAACTATGGCTACACCTTC. This codes for CASSFKGNYGYTF.

The V and J genes are TRBV10-3 and TRBJ1-1; unclear D gene. Trimming stripped 3 bases from V and 4 bases from J, with 3 bases between. This CDR3 has 11 residues. Germline V gives CDR1 ENHRY, CDR2 SYGVKD. CDR3 in DNA: TGTGCCATCAGTGAAGGCACTGAAGCTTTCTTT. Its protein product is CAISEGTEAFF.

The genes are TRBV11-1 and TRBJ2-7; possibly TRBD2 for D (6 bases). The CDR3 contains 16 residues. Germline loops: CDR1 SGHAT, CDR2 FQDESV (reference sequence). Between the trimmed V and J ends, which lost 1 base and 2 bases, there was a span of 15 bases. CDR3 loop: CASSLDPAGTPYEQYF. CDR3 DNA: TGTGCCAGCAGCTTAGACCCTGCCGGGACTCCCTACGAGCAGTACTTC.

The chain is built from TRBV6-5 and TRBJ2-7, with TRBD2 matching over 8 bases. CDR3 length equals 14 residues. The V gene end was trimmed by 7 bases and the J gene end by 4 bases; junction bases not matched to a gene: 9. Looked up from germline, CDR1 is MNHEY and CDR2 is SVGAGI. The CDR3 DNA sequence: TGTGCCAGCAACCACTGGCGGGGGGTTTACGAGCAGTACGTC. It specifies CASNHWRGVYEQYV.

This chain links TRBV29-1 with TRBJ2-2; D might be TRBD2 (5 bases). V was trimmed by 8 bases and J by 4 bases, leaving 11 bases between them. CDR3 length: 12 amino acids. Germline V gives CDR1 SQVTM, CDR2 ANQGSEA. CDR3 protein: CSLTRGTGELFF. In DNA form, the CDR3 reads TGCAGCCTCACCCGGGGCACCGGGGAGCTGTTTTTT.

This clone occurred once. Different DNA sequences within this sample yield the same CDR3. This chain connects TRBV5-1 to TRBJ1-3; TRBD1 matches 9 bases. Trimming cost V 0 bases and J 4 bases; bases outside gene matches: 2. CDR1 and CDR2 from the germline V gene are SGHRS and YFSETQ. CDR3 length: 15 residues. CDR3 nucleotides: TGCGCCAGCAGCTTGGGGGACAGGGAAGGAAACACCATATATTTT. Translating it yields CASSLGDREGNTIYF.

The rearrangement joins TRBV10-3 to TRBJ2-7; 10 bases map to TRBD1. The CDR3 is 15 residues long. With V trimmed by 4 bases and J by 1 base, 4 bases remained unmatched. CDR1 ENHRY and CDR2 SYGVKD come from the germline V gene. The CDR3 here is CAISARDRGSYEQYF. DNA of the CDR3: TGTGCCATCAGTGCCCGGGACAGGGGATCCTACGAGCAGTACTTC.

The CDR3 loop is CASTQRVSVTEAFF. Written as DNA, the CDR3 is TGTGCCAGCACCCAGAGGGTTTCTGTTACTGAAGCTTTCTTT. The chain uses TRBV3-1 (or the pseudogene TRBV3-2) and TRBJ1-1; D ambiguous. Trimming removed 7 bases at V and 5 bases at J, with 17 bases between. This CDR3 has 14 residues. Germline CDR1 LGHDT, CDR2 YNNKEL (reference sequence).

The rearrangement uses TRBV5-4 and TRBJ2-3; 8 bases agree with TRBD2. This CDR3 has 17 residues. Germline V gene lookup returns CDR1 SGHNT and CDR2 YYREEE (reference sequence). V shed 0 bases and J 0 bases; nucleotides not matched to a gene: 6. The CDR3 reads CASSLAPPGGSTDTQYF. For the CDR3, the DNA is TGTGCCAGCAGCTTGGCACCACCGGGGGGGAGCACAGATACGCAGTATTTT.

The chain employs TRBV7-3 and TRBJ2-3, with 14 bases fitting TRBD2. J lost 1 base, V lost 4 bases, and 10 bases had no gene match. The CDR3 is 19 amino acids. Germline V gives CDR1 SGHTA, CDR2 FQGTGA. As DNA, the CDR3 is TGTGCCAGCAGCTCTCCGGGACTAGCGGGAGAAGGAGGCACAGATACGCAGTATTTT. It encodes CASSSPGLAGEGGTDTQYF.